Sequencing of this TCR beta chain was carried out in a study of radiation and T cells in renal cell carcinoma. Study context: Nephrectomy followed 15 Gy stereotactic body radiation by 4 weeks. Overall study findings and caveats: From baseline, blood top tumor clonotypes peaked at 2 weeks post-radiation.

This clone was counted only a few times. Its target is not known. This CDR3 is 18 amino acids long. V lost 0 bases and J lost 2, with 18 bases in between. Germline CDR1 reads SGHRS; CDR2 reads YFSETQ. Time point here: baseline pretreatment blood. Treatment here: 15 Gy SBRT to primary tumor, nephrectomy 4 weeks later. The tumor was a clear cell renal cell carcinoma. The method was immunoSEQ multiplex PCR; TCRdb's version includes in-frame clones alone and lacks a portion of them. The sample has 100,000 to 150,000 clones; roughly 80% are singletons. This TCR was sampled from a woman aged 55-75 years with renal cell carcinoma. The chain links TRBV5-1 to TRBJ2-1, with D possibly matching TRBD2 (5 bases). The specimen was blood, collected from a patient whose treatment included radiotherapy and nephrectomy. For the CDR3, the DNA is TGCGCCAGCAGCTTGGCGATGGTTATGAGGGAGCCCTACAATGAGCAGTTCTTC. The encoded protein is CASSLAMVMREPYNEQFF.